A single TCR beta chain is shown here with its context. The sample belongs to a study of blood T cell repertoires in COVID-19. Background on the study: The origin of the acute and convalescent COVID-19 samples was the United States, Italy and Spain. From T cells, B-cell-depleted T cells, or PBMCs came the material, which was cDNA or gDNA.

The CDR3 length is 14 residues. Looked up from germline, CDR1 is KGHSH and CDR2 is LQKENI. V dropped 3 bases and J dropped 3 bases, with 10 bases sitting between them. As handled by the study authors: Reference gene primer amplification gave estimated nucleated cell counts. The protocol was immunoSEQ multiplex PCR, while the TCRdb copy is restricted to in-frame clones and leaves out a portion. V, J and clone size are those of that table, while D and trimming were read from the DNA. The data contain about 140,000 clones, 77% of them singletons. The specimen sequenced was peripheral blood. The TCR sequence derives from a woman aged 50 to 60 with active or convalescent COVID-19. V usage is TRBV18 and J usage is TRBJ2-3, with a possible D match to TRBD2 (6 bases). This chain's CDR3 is CASSPSGETDTQYF. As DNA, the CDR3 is TGTGCCAGCTCACCTTCGGGGGAGACAGATACGCAGTATTTT.